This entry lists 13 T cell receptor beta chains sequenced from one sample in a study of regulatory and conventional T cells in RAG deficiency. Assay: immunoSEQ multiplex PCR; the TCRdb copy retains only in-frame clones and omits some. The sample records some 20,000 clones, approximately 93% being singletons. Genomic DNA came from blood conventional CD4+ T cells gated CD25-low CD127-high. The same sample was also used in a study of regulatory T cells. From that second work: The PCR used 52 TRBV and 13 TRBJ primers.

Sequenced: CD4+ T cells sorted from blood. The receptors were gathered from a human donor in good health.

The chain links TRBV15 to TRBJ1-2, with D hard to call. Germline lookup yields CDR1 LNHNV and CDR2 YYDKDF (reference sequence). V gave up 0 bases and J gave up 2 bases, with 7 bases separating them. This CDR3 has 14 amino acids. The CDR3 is CATSRDAGNYGYTF. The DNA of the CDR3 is TGTGCCACCAGCAGAGATGCCGGGAACTATGGCTACACCTTC.

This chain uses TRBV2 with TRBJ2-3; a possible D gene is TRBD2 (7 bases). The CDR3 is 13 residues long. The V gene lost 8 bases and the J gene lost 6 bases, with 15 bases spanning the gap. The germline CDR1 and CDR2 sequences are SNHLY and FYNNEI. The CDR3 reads CASSQRGGDTQYF. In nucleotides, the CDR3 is TGTGCCAGCTCCCAGAGGGGGGGGGATACGCAGTATTTT.

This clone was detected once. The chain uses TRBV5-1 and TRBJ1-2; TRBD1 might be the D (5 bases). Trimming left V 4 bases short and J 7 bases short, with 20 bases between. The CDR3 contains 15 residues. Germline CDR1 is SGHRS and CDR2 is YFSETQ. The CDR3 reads CASSPEGFLLGGYTF. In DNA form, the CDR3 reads TGCGCCAGCAGCCCAGAGGGGTTTCTACTCGGTGGCTACACCTTC.

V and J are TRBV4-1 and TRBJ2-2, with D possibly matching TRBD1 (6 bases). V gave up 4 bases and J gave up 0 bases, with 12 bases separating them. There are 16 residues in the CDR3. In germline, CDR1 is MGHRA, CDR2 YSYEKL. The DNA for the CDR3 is TGCGCCAGCAGCCCTGCGCGGACAGCGAACACCGGGGAGCTGTTTTTT. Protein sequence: CASSPARTANTGELFF.

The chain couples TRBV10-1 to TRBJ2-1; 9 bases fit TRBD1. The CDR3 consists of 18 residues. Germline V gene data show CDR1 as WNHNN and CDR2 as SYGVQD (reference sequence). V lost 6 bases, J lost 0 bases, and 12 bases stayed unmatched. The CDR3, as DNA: TGCGCCAGCAGCGTTCAGGACAGGGGCGAAAGCTCCTACAATGAGCAGTTCTTC. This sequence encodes CASSVQDRGESSYNEQFF.

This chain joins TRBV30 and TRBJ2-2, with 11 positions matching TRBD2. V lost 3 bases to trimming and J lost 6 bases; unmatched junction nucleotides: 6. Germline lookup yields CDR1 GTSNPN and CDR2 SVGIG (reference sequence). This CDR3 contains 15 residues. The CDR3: CAWRVAGGQSGELFF. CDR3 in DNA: TGTGCCTGGAGGGTAGCGGGGGGGCAATCCGGGGAGCTGTTTTTT.

The CDR3 here is CASSSKRGPDTQYF. For the CDR3, the DNA is TGTGCCAGCAGCTCTAAAAGGGGCCCAGATACGCAGTATTTT. The chain recombines TRBV7-8 with TRBJ2-3, with D tentatively TRBD1 (5 bases). Deletions cut 4 bases from V and 4 bases from J, with 12 bases between. The germline V gene encodes CDR1 SGHVS and CDR2 FQNEAQ. This CDR3 region has 14 residues.

Here the CDR3 reads CASSLVPVNSPLHF. DNA for the CDR3: TGTGCCAGCAGTTTAGTACCAGTCAATTCACCCCTCCACTTT. This chain connects TRBV27 to TRBJ1-6, with D uncertain. The CDR3 covers 14 residues. Germline V gives CDR1 MNHEY, CDR2 SMNVEV (reference sequence). V dropped 2 bases and J dropped 7 bases, with 9 bases sitting between them.

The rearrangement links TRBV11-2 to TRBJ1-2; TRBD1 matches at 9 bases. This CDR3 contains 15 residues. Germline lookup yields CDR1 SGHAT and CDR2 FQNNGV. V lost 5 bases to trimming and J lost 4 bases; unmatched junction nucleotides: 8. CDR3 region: CASSQTGGKVYGYTF. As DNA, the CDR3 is TGTGCCAGCAGCCAGACAGGGGGAAAGGTCTATGGCTACACCTTC.

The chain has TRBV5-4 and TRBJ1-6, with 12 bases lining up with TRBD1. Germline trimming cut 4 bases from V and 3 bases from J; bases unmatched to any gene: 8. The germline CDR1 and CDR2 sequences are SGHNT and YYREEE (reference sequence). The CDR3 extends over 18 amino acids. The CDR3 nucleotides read TGTGCCAGCAGCCCCGGGGGACAGGGGGCGCTCTATAATTCACCCCTCCACTTT. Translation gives CASSPGGQGALYNSPLHF.

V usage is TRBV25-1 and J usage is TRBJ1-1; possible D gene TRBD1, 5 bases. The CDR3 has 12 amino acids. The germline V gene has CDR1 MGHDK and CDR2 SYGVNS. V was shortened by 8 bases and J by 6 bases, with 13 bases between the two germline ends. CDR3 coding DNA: TGTGCCAGCGTAGGGGATTACGCTGAAGCTTTCTTT. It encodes CASVGDYAEAFF.

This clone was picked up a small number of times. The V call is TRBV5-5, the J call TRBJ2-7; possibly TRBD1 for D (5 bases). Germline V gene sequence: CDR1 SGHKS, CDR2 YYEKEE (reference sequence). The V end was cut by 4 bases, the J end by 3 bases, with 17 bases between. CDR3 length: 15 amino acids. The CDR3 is CASSRDYRPFYEQYF. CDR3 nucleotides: TGTGCCAGCAGCCGAGATTACAGGCCCTTCTACGAGCAGTACTTC. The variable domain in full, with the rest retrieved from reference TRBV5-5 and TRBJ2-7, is DAGVTQSPTHLIKTRGQQVTLRCSPISGHKSVSWYQQVLGQGPQFIFQYYEKEERGRGNFPDRFSARQFPNYSSELNVNALLLGDSALYLCASSRDYRPFYEQYFGPGTRLTVT.

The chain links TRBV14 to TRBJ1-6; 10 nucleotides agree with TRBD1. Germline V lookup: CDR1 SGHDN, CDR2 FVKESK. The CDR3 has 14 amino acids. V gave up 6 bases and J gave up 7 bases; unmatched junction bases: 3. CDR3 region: CASSMDRGNSPLHF. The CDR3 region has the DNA TGTGCCAGCAGTATGGACAGGGGGAATTCACCCCTCCACTTT.